The next 21 T cell receptor beta chains were all read from a single sample in a study of T cell changes during pregnancy in multiple sclerosis. The protocol was immunoSEQ multiplex PCR, while the TCRdb copy is restricted to in-frame clones and leaves out a portion. The sample contains fewer than 60,000 clones, roughly nine tenths of which appear only once. Here the sequenced sample was CD8+ T cells from peripheral blood mononuclear cells, taken after pregnancy. The receptors derive from a female donor with multiple sclerosis, enrolled in a pregnancy study.

V and J are TRBV19 and TRBJ1-1; 10 bases fit TRBD1. In germline, CDR1 is LNHDA, CDR2 SQIVND (reference sequence). The CDR3 runs to 15 residues. V was clipped by 7 bases and J by 0 bases; unmatched bases: 5. CDR3 nucleotides: TGTGCCAGTACCCCGACAGGGGGCCTGAACACTGAAGCTTTCTTT. Encoded protein: CASTPTGGLNTEAFF.

V gene TRBV2 combines with J gene TRBJ2-1; 15 positions match TRBD2. The junction had 6 bases not matched to a gene; V was cut back by 3 bases and J by 6 bases. Germline lookup yields CDR1 SNHLY and CDR2 FYNNEI. This CDR3 has 17 amino acids. The CDR3 here is CASSEEGLAGGLNEQFF. The CDR3 DNA follows: TGTGCCAGCAGTGAGGAGGGACTAGCGGGGGGTCTCAATGAGCAGTTCTTC.

CDR3 region: CASSAPGTGIGEQFF. Here the CDR3 DNA reads TGTGCCAGCAGCGCTCCCGGGACAGGGATTGGTGAGCAGTTCTTC. This chain joins TRBV9 and TRBJ2-1; 9 bases match TRBD1. The CDR3 contains 15 residues. Germline trimming cut 3 bases from V and 9 bases from J; bases unmatched to any gene: 10. CDR1 SGDLS and CDR2 YYNGEE come from the germline V gene.

V gene TRBV2 combines with J gene TRBJ1-2; TRBD1 agrees at 7 bases. CDR1 SNHLY and CDR2 FYNNEI come from the germline V gene. The CDR3 has 14 amino acids. J was trimmed by 3 bases and V by 7 bases; bases with no gene match: 8. CDR3 nucleotide sequence: TGTGCCAGCAATGGCGACAGGGTGGACTATGGCTACACCTTC. Its protein product is CASNGDRVDYGYTF.

The chain has TRBV19 and TRBJ1-5, with a tentative D call TRBD1 (5 bases). V dropped 1 base and J dropped 2 bases, with 9 bases sitting between them. Germline V gene data show CDR1 as LNHDA and CDR2 as SQIVND (reference sequence). This CDR3 is 15 amino acids long. The CDR3: CASSIVGEGNQPQHF. The CDR3 bases are TGTGCCAGTAGTATAGTAGGGGAGGGCAATCAGCCCCAGCATTTT.

This chain connects TRBV6-5 to TRBJ1-2, with 9 nucleotides matching TRBD1. The germline V gene has CDR1 MNHEY and CDR2 SVGAGI. V trimming: 5 bases; J trimming: 5 bases; junction bases outside the gene matches: 9. The CDR3 length is 15 residues. CDR3 bases: TGTGCCAGCAGTATCCAACAGGGGGCGAGGTATGGCTACACCTTC. Residues: CASSIQQGARYGYTF.

Here the CDR3 DNA reads TGTGCCAGCAGCGAACGATCCGGGACAGTCCAAGAGACCCAGTACTTC. Encoded protein: CASSERSGTVQETQYF. The V and J genes are TRBV7-9 and TRBJ2-5; 7 bases are a match to TRBD1. Germline CDR1 SEHNR, CDR2 FQNEAQ (reference sequence). The CDR3 has 16 residues. V lost 5 bases and J lost 1; bases outside the gene matches: 10.

V is TRBV19 and J is TRBJ1-1; 10 bases are shared with TRBD1. Germline CDR1 LNHDA, CDR2 SQIVND (reference sequence). CDR3 size: 15 residues. With 5 bases clipped from V and 1 base from J, the junction kept 4 bases outside the gene matches. Here the CDR3 DNA reads TGTGCCAGTAGTTCCGGGACAGGGGCGAACACTGAAGCTTTCTTT. Translated, it gives CASSSGTGANTEAFF.

V is TRBV29-1 and J is TRBJ2-5; D is perhaps TRBD2 (5 bases). Trimming removed 1 base from V and 2 bases from J, with 8 bases in between. The CDR3 runs to 13 residues. Germline CDR1 is SQVTM and CDR2 is ANQGSEA. CDR3 coding DNA: TGCAGCGTTGAAGGGACTCGTCAAGAGACCCAGTACTTC. Its translation is CSVEGTRQETQYF.

In its sample, this clone was seen a few times. This sequence joins TRBV7-9 and TRBJ2-2; TRBD2 agrees at 7 bases. Germline trimming cut 5 bases from V and 1 base from J; bases unmatched to any gene: 10. This CDR3 is 17 amino acids long. The germline V gene encodes CDR1 SEHNR and CDR2 FQNEAQ (reference sequence). This CDR3 is CASSKKSSGMNTGELFF. For the CDR3, the DNA is TGTGCCAGCAGCAAGAAGTCGAGCGGGATGAACACCGGGGAGCTGTTTTTT.

The J gene is TRBJ1-1, the V gene TRBV5-6, with D hard to call. V was trimmed by 0 bases and J by 5 bases, leaving 5 bases between them. CDR3 size: 12 residues. The germline V gene has CDR1 SGHDT and CDR2 YYEEEE. For the CDR3, the DNA is TGTGCCAGCAGCTTGGTCAGTACTGAAGCTTTCTTT. It codes for CASSLVSTEAFF.

DNA for the CDR3: TGCAGCTGCCCAGGGGTCGATGGCTACACCTTC. Protein: CSCPGVDGYTF. This chain links TRBV29-1 with TRBJ1-2; D possibly corresponds to TRBD1 (6 bases). The CDR3 is 11 amino acids. Germline assignment: CDR1 SQVTM and CDR2 ANQGSEA. V lost 8 bases and J 6 bases, leaving 13 bases between the germline ends.

CDR3: CASSPRDSQETQYF. The CDR3 nucleotides read TGTGCCAGCTCACCACGGGACAGCCAAGAGACCCAGTACTTC. The chain has TRBV18 and TRBJ2-5; 7 positions agree with TRBD1. The CDR3 is 14 residues long. Germline V gene data show CDR1 as KGHSH and CDR2 as LQKENI. V lost 1 base and J lost 1; bases outside the gene matches: 0.

This sequence joins TRBV2 and TRBJ2-3; 8 bases are shared with TRBD1. Germline CDR1 reads SNHLY; CDR2 reads FYNNEI. The CDR3 runs 15 residues. The V and J ends lost 8 bases and 2 bases, in that order; junction bases with no gene match: 9. The DNA for the CDR3 is TGTGCCAGCCTATTTGACAGGGGAGCCACAGATACGCAGTATTTT. Its translation: CASLFDRGATDTQYF.

This chain connects TRBV4-2 to TRBJ2-3; 8 positions agree with TRBD1. Trimming removed 2 bases from V and 2 bases from J; junction bases left unmatched: 6. Germline CDR1 is LGHNA and CDR2 is YNFKEQ. CDR3 length: 16 residues. The CDR3 spells CASSQIDRGDTDTQYF. In DNA, the CDR3 is TGTGCCAGCAGCCAAATTGACAGGGGCGACACAGATACGCAGTATTTT.

The chain recombines TRBV9 with TRBJ1-5; D is undetermined. From germline, CDR1 is SGDLS and CDR2 YYNGEE. V shed 0 bases and J shed 0 bases, with 7 bases lying between them. The CDR3 consists of 15 residues. CDR3 sequence (DNA): TGTGCCAGCAGCGTAGGCCAGTCTAGCAATCAGCCCCAGCATTTT. Its protein product is CASSVGQSSNQPQHF.

The chain joins TRBV30 to TRBJ2-3, with D possibly matching TRBD1 (5 bases). Germline V gene data show CDR1 as GTSNPN and CDR2 as SVGIG (reference sequence). The CDR3 sequence is 13 residues long. V lost 2 bases to trimming and J lost 1 base, with 7 bases between them. This CDR3 is CAWSPQGTDTQYF. DNA for the CDR3: TGTGCCTGGAGTCCACAGGGCACAGATACGCAGTATTTT.

Remarks on this clone: Other DNA variants within this sample encode the same CDR3. The V and J genes are TRBV27 and TRBJ2-1; the D gene is possibly TRBD2 (5 bases). The V gene lost 4 bases and the J gene lost 1 base, with 8 bases spanning the gap. Germline V gene lookup returns CDR1 MNHEY and CDR2 SMNVEV (reference sequence). The CDR3 consists of 14 residues. The CDR3 is CASSWGDSYNEQFF. CDR3 nucleotide sequence: TGTGCCAGCAGTTGGGGAGATTCCTACAATGAGCAGTTCTTC.

The genes are TRBV19 and TRBJ2-1, with TRBD1 matching 8 bases. Trimming at V came to 11 bases and at J to 5 bases, leaving 5 bases not matched to a gene. Per germline, CDR1 LNHDA and CDR2 SQIVND (reference sequence). The CDR3 extends over 12 amino acids. The CDR3 DNA is TGTGCCTCCGAGGACAGGGACAATGAGCAGTTCTTC. This codes for CASEDRDNEQFF.

CDR3 sequence reads: CASSLSLQVSEQYF. DNA of the CDR3: TGTGCCAGCAGTTTATCCTTACAGGTCAGCGAGCAGTACTTC. The chain links TRBV27 to TRBJ2-7, with D possibly being TRBD1 (5 bases). Germline V CDR1 and CDR2: MNHEY, SMNVEV (reference sequence). The CDR3 has 14 residues. Trimming took 0 bases from V and 6 from J, leaving 12 bases between them.

The chain combines TRBV5-6 with TRBJ1-2, with 7 bases identical to TRBD1. The CDR3 sequence is 14 residues long. With V trimmed by 7 bases and J by 4 bases, 10 bases remained unmatched. Germline V lookup: CDR1 SGHDT, CDR2 YYEEEE. The DNA for the CDR3 is TGTGCCAGCTCCACTCGGGACAGTTTCTATGGCTACACCTTC. It codes for CASSTRDSFYGYTF.